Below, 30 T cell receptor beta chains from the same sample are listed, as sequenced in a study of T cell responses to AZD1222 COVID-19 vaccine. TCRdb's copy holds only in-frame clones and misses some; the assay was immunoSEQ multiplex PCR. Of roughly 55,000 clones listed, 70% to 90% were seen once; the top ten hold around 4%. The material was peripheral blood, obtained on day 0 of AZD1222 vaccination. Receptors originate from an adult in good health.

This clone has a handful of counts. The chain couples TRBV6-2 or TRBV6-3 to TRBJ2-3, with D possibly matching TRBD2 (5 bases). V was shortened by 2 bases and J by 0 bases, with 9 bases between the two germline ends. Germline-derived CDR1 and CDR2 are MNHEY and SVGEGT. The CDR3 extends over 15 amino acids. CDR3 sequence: CASSYAGLSTDTQYF. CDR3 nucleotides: TGTGCCAGCAGTTACGCCGGACTTAGCACAGATACGCAGTATTTT.

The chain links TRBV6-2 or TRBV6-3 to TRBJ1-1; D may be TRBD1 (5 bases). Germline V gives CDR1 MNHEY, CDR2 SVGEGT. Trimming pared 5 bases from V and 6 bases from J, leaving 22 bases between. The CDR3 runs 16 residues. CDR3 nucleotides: TGTGCCAGCAGTGCAATCGCGACAGACCGGTTGGCTGAAGCTTTCTTT. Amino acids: CASSAIATDRLAEAFF.

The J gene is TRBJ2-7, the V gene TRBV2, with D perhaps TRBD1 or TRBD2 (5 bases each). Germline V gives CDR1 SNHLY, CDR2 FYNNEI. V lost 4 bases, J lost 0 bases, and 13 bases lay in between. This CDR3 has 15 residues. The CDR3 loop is CASSVRGQSSYEQYF. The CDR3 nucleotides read TGTGCCAGCAGTGTGAGGGGCCAAAGCTCCTACGAGCAGTACTTC.

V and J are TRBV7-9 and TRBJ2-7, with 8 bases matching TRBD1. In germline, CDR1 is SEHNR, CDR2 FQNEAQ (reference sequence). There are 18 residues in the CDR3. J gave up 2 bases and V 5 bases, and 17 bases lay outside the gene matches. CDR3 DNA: TGTGCCAGCAGCCAACTTGGACAGGGTACCCGGCGGGCCTACGAGCAGTACTTC. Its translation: CASSQLGQGTRRAYEQYF.

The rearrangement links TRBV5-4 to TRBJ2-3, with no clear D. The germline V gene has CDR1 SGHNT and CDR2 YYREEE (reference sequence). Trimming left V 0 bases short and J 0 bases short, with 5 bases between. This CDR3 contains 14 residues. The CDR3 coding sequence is TGTGCCAGCAGCTTGGGCACTAGCACAGATACGCAGTATTTT. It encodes CASSLGTSTDTQYF. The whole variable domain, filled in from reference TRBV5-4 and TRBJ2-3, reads ETGVTQSPTHLIKTRGQQVTLRCSSQSGHNTVSWYQQALGQGPQFIFQYYREEENGRGNFPPRFSGLQFPNYSSELNVNALELDDSALYLCASSLGTSTDTQYFGPGTRLTVL.

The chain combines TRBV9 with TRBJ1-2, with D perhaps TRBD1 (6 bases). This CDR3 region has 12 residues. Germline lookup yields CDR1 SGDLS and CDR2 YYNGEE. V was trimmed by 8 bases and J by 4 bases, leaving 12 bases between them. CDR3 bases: TGTGCCAGTACCGACAGGACCTATGGCTACACCTTC. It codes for CASTDRTYGYTF. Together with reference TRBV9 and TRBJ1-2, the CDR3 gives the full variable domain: DSGVTQTPKHLITATGQRVTLRCSPRSGDLSVYWYQQSLDQGLQFLIQYYNGEERAKGNILERFSAQQFPDLHSELNLSSLELGDSALYFCASTDRTYGYTFGSGTRLTVV.

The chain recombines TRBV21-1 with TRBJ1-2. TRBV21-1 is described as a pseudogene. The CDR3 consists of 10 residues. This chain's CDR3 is CASSTYGYTF. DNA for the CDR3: TGTGCCAGCAGCACCTATGGCTACACCTTC.

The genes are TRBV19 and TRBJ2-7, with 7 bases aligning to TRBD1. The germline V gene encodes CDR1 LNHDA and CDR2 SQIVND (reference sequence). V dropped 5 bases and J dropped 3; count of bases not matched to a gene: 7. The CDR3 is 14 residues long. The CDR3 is CASSPRGGFYEQYF. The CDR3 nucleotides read TGTGCCAGTAGTCCTCGAGGGGGCTTCTACGAGCAGTACTTC.

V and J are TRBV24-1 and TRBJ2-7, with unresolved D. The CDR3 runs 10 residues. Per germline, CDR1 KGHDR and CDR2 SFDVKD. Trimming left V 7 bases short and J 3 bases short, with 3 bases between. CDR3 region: CATRDYEQYF. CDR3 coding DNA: TGTGCCACCAGAGACTACGAGCAGTACTTC.

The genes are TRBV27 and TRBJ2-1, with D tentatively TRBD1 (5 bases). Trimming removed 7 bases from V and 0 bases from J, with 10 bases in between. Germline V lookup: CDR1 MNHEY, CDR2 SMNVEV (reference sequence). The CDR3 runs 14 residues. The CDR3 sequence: CASTTGISYNEQFF. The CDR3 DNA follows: TGTGCCAGCACCACAGGAATCTCCTACAATGAGCAGTTCTTC.

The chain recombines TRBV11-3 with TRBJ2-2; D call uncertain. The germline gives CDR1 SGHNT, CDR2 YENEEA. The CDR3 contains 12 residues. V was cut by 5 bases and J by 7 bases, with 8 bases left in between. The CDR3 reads CASSLDLGELFF. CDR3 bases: TGTGCCAGCAGCCTCGATCTCGGGGAGCTGTTTTTT.

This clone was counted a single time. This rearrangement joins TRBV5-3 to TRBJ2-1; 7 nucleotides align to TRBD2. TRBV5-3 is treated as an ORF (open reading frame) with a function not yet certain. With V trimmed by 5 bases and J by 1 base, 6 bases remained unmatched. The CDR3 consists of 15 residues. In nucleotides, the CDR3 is TGTGCCAGAAGTCAACGGGGGGATTCCTACAATGAGCAGTTCTTC. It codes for CARSQRGDSYNEQFF.

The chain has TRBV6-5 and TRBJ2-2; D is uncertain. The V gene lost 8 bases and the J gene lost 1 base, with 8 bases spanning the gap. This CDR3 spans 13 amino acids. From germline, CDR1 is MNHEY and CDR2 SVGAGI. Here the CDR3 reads CASRTENTGELFF. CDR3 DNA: TGTGCCAGCCGCACAGAGAACACCGGGGAGCTGTTTTTT.

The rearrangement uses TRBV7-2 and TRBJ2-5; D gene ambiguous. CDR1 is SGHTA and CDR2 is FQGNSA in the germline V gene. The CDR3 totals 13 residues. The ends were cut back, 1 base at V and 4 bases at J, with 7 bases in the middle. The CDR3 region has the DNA TGTGCCAGCAGCTTAGGGGCCCCAGAGACCCAGTACTTC. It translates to CASSLGAPETQYF. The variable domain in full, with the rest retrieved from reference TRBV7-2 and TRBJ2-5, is GAGVSQSPSNKVTEKGKDVELRCDPISGHTALYWYRQSLGQGLEFLIYFQGNSAPDKSGLPSDRFSAERTGGSVSTLTIQRTQQEDSAVYLCASSLGAPETQYFGPGTRLLVL.

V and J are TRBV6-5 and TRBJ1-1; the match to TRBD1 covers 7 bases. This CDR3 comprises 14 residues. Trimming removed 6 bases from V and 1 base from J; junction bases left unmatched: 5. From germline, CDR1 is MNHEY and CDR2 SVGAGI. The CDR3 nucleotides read TGTGCCAGCAGCACGGGACAGCGGAACACTGAAGCTTTCTTT. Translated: CASSTGQRNTEAFF.

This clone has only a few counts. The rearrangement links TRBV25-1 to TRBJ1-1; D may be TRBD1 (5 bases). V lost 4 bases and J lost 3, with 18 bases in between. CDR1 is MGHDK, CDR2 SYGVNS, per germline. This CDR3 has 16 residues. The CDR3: CASSGPLAGRDTEAFF. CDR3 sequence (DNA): TGTGCCAGCAGTGGACCCCTGGCAGGGAGGGACACTGAAGCTTTCTTT.

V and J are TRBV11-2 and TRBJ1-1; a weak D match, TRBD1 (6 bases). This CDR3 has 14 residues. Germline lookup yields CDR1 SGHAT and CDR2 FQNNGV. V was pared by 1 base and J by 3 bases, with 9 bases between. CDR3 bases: TGTGCCAGCAGCTTAGCAGGGGAGTACACTGAAGCTTTCTTT. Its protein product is CASSLAGEYTEAFF.

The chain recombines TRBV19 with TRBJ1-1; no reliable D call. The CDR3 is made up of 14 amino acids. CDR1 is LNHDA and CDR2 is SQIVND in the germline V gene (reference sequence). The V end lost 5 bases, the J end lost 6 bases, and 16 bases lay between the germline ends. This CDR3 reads CASSRNLAGAEAFF. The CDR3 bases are TGTGCCAGTAGTCGCAATTTGGCGGGTGCTGAAGCTTTCTTT.

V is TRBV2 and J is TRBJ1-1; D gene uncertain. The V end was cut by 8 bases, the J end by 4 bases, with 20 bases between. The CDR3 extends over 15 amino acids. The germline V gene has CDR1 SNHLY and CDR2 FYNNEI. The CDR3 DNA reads TGTGCCAGCTTCGGCATTTATTCAAGGAGCACTGAAGCTTTCTTT. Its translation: CASFGIYSRSTEAFF.

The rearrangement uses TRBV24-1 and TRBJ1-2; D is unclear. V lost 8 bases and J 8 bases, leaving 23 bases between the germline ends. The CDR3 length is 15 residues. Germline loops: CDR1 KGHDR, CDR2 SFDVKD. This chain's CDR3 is CATTFPIGVLGGYTF. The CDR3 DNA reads TGTGCCACCACTTTCCCAATTGGTGTACTGGGGGGCTACACCTTC.

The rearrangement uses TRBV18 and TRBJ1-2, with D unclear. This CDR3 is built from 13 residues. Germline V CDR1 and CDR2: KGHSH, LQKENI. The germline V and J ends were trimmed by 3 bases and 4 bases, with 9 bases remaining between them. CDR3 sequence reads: CASSPAGPYGYTF. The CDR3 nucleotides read TGTGCCAGCTCACCCGCTGGGCCCTATGGCTACACCTTC.

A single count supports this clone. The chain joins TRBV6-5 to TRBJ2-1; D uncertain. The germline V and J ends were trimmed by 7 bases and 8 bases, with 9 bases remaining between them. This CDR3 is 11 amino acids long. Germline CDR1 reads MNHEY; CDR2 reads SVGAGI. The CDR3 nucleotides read TGTGCCAGCACACTACGGGATGAGCAGTTCTTC. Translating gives CASTLRDEQFF.

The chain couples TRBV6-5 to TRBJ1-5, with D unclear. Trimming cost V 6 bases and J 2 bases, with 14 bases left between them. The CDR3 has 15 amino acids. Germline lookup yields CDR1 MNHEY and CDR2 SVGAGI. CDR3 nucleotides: TGTGCCAGCAGCAAAAACCCCGTAGGCAATCAGCCCCAGCATTTT. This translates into CASSKNPVGNQPQHF.

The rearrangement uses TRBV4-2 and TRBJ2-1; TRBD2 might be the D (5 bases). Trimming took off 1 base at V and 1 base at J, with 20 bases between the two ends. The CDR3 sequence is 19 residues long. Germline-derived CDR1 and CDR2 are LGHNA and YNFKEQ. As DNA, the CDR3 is TGTGCCAGCAGCCAAGTAGGGCTAACCGCCCGGGGATCCTACAATGAGCAGTTCTTC. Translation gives CASSQVGLTARGSYNEQFF.

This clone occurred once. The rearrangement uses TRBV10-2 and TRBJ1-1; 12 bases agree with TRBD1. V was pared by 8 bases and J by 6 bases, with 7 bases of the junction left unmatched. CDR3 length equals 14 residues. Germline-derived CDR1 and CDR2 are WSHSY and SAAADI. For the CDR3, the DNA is TGCGCCAGCGCCGGGACAGGGGGCAGCGCTGAAGCTTTCTTT. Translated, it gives CASAGTGGSAEAFF.

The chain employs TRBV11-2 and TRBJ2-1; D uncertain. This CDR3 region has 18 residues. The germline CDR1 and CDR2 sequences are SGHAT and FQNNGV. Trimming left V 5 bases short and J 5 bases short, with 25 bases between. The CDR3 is CASSDLRTIRVTNNEQFF. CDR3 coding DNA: TGTGCCAGCAGCGACCTTAGGACGATACGGGTCACTAACAATGAGCAGTTCTTC.

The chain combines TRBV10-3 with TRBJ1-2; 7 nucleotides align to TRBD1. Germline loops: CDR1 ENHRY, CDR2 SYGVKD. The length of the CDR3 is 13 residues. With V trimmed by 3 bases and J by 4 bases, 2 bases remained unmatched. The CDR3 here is CAISEQGSYGYTF. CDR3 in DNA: TGTGCCATCAGTGAACAGGGGAGCTATGGCTACACCTTC.

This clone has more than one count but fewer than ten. CDR3 sequence: CASSTSGGETQYF. CDR3 nucleotides: TGTGCCAGCAGTACTAGCGGGGGAGAGACCCAGTACTTC. The V gene is TRBV6-5, the J gene TRBJ2-5; TRBD2 agrees at 11 bases. With V trimmed by 5 bases and J by 4 bases, 0 bases remained unmatched. CDR1 and CDR2 (germline): MNHEY, SVGAGI. CDR3 length: 13 residues.

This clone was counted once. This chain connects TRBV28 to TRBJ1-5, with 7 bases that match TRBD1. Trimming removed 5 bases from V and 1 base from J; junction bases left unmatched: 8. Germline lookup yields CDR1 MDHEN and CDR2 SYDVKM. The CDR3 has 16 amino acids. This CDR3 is CASSRRGTASNQPQHF. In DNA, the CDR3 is TGTGCCAGCAGTCGCCGCGGGACAGCCAGCAATCAGCCCCAGCATTTT.

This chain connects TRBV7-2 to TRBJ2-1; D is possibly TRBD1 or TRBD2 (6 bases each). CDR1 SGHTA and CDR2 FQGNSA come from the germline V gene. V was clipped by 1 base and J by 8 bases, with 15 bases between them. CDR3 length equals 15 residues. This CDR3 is CASSLGVGGSDEQFF. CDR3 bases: TGTGCCAGCAGCTTAGGGGTGGGGGGCTCGGATGAGCAGTTCTTC.